Listed here are 3 T cell receptor beta chains from one sample, sequenced in a study of T-cell reconstitution after alpha-beta-depleted transplantation in children. The authors prepared the TCRbeta library with unique molecular identifiers. MiXCR, run by TCRdb on the PCR reads, gives a single entry per CDR3 protein. The sample consists of 70,000 or so distinct CDR3 sequences, approximately 11% of them appearing once. This specimen consisted of PBMCs, obtained before TCRalphabeta/CD19-depleted stem cell transplant. The source of these receptors is a boy between 10 and 17 years old with acute myeloid leukemia, due to receive a stem cell transplant.

This clonotype occurred many times. The chain uses TRBV12-3 or TRBV12-4 and TRBJ2-2; 8 nucleotides line up with TRBD2. The trim removed 6 bases at V and 5 bases at J, leaving 11 bases unmatched. CDR3 length: 16 amino acids. DNA of the CDR3: TGTGCCAGCAGCCGACCAGCCGGGACTAGGACCGGGGAGCTGTTTTTT. This sequence encodes CASSRPAGTRTGELFF.

The table lists this clonotype with many counts. The chain recombines TRBV5-1 with TRBJ1-2, with D perhaps matching TRBD1 (5 bases). Germline CDR1 is SGHRS and CDR2 is YFSETQ. This CDR3 is built from 14 residues. Trimming left V 0 bases short and J 2 bases short, with 8 bases between. The CDR3 loop is CASSLAGGNYGYTF. DNA for the CDR3: TGCGCCAGCAGCTTGGCCGGGGGAAACTATGGCTACACCTTC.

In this sample, this clonotype turned up many times. The V call is TRBV7-2, the J call TRBJ2-1; 7 bases match TRBD2. The CDR3 covers 14 residues. V gave up 5 bases and J gave up 6 bases; unmatched junction bases: 7. Per germline, CDR1 SGHTA and CDR2 FQGNSA. CDR3 in amino acids: CASSRLAVRNEQFF. In DNA, the CDR3 is TGTGCCAGCAGCCGACTAGCCGTCCGCAATGAGCAGTTCTTC. The whole variable domain, remainder taken from reference TRBV7-2 and TRBJ2-1, is GAGVSQSPSNKVTEKGKDVELRCDPISGHTALYWYRQSLGQGLEFLIYFQGNSAPDKSGLPSDRFSAERTGGSVSTLTIQRTQQEDSAVYLCASSRLAVRNEQFFGPGTRLTVL.